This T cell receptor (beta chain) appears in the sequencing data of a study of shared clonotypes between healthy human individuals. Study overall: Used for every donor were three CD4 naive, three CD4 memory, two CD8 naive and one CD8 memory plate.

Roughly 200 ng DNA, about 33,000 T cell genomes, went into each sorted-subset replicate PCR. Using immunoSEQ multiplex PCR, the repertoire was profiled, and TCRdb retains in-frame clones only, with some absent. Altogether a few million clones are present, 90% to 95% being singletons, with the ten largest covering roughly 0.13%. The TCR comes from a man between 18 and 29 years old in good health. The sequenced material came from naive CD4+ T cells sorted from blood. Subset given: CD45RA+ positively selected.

This CDR3 is CASSRTSGAENEQYF. The CDR3 region has the DNA TGTGCCAGCAGTCGTACTTCAGGGGCCGAGAACGAGCAGTACTTC. The J gene is TRBJ2-7, the V gene TRBV7-2; maybe TRBD1 (6 bases). CDR1 SGHTA and CDR2 FQGNSA come from the germline V gene. The CDR3 covers 15 residues. Trimming removed 6 bases at V and 5 bases at J, with 20 bases between.